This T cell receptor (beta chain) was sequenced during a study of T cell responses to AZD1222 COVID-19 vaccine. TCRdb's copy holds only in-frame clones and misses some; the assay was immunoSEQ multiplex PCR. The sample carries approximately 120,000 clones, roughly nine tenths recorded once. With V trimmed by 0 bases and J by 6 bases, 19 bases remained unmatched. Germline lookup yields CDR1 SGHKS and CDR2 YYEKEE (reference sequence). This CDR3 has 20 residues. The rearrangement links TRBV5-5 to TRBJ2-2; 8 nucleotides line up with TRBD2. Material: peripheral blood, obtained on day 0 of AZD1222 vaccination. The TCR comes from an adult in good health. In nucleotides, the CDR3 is TGTGCCAGCAGCTTGGAGAACAGGTGGTTTTTGCGGGAGGATGCCGGGGAGCTGTTTTTT. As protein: CASSLENRWFLREDAGELFF.